The text below deals with one T cell receptor (beta chain). Its antigen is unknown. This CDR3 has 14 residues. V shed 1 base and J shed 10 bases, with 14 bases lying between them. Germline lookup yields CDR1 SGHTA and CDR2 FQGNSA. PCR primers comprised 60 Vbeta and 13 Jbeta primers. TCRdb's table, derived via immunoSEQ multiplex PCR, lists solely in-frame clones and lacks some. The profile shows 65,000 to 100,000 clones, around 75% of them singletons. These data belong to a study of cytomegalovirus exposure and HLA in healthy donors. Study outcomes and limitations: Among immune exposure information, only CMV serostatus was available. A later analysis showed TCR association rates differing by HLA locus, peaking at DRB1 and lowest at HLA-C. V- and J-gene trimming in TCR beta was tied to a missense DCLRE1C variant by an analysis performed later.

The source of this sequence is a woman aged 40-49 years in good health and CMV-seropositive. Sample: PBMCs. The genes are TRBV7-2 and TRBJ1-5, with unresolved D. For the CDR3, the DNA is TGTGCCAGCAGCTTAGATTCGGCTCCGGGACCCCAGCATTTT. Protein: CASSLDSAPGPQHF.